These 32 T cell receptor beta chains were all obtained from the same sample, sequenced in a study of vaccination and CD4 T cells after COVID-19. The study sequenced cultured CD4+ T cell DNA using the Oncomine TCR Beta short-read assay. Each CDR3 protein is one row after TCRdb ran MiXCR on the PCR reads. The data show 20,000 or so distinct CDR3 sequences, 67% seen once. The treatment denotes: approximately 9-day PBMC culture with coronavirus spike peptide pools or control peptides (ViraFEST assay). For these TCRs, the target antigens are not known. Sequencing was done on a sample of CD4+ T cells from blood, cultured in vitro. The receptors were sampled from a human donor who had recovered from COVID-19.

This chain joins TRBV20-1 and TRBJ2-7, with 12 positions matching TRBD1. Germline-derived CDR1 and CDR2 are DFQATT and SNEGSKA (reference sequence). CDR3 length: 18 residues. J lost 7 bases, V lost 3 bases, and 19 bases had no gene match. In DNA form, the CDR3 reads TGCAGTGCTAGGGGCCGGGACAGGGGGCTTAGCGGAGAGAGGGAGCAGTACTTC. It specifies CSARGRDRGLSGEREQYF.

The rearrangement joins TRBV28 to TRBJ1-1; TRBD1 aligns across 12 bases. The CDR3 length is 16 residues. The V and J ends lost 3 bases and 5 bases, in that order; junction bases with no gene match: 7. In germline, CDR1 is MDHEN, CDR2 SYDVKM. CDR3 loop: CASSLTGTGGGTEAFF. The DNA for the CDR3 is TGTGCCAGCAGTTTGACCGGGACAGGGGGCGGTACTGAAGCTTTCTTT.

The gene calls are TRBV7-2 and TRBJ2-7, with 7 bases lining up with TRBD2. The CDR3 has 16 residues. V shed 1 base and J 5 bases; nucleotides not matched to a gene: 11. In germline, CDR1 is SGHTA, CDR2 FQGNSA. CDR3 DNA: TGTGCCAGCAGCTTAGTGGCAGGAGCGGGATGGAACGAGCAGTACTTC. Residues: CASSLVAGAGWNEQYF. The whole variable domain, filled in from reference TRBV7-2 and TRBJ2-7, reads GAGVSQSPSNKVTEKGKDVELRCDPISGHTALYWYRQSLGQGLEFLIYFQGNSAPDKSGLPSDRFSAERTGGSVSTLTIQRTQQEDSAVYLCASSLVAGAGWNEQYFGPGTRLTVT.

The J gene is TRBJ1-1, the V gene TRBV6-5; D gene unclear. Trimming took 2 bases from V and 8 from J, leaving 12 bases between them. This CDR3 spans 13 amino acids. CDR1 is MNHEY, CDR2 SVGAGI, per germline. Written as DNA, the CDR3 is TGTGCCAGCAGTTACGAGTGGGGAAGAGAAGCTTTCTTT. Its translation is CASSYEWGREAFF.

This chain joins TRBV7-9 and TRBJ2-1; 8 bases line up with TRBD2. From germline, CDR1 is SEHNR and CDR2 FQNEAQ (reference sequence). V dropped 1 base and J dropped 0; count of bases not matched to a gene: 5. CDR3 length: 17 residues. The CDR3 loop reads CASSLESSGCSYNEQFF. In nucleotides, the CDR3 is TGTGCCAGCAGCTTAGAGTCTAGCGGGTGCTCCTACAATGAGCAGTTCTTC.

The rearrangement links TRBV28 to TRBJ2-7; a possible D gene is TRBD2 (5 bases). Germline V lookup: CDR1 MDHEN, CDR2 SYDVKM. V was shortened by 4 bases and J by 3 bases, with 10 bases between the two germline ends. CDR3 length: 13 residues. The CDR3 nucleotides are TGTGCCAGCAGTTACGGGAACTACTACGAGCAGTACTTC. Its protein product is CASSYGNYYEQYF.

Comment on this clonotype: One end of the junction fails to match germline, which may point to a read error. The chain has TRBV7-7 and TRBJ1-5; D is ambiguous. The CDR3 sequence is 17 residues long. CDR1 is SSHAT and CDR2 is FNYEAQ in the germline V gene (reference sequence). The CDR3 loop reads CASSHPFGRAGNQPQHF. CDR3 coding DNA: TGTGCTAGCAGCCATCCCTTCGGACGTGCCGGCAATCAGCCCCAGCATTTT.

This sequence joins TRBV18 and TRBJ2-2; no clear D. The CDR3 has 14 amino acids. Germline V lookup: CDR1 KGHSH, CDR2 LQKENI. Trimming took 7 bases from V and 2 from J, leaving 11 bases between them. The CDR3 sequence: CASFNQVNTGELFF. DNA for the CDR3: TGTGCCAGCTTCAATCAGGTCAACACCGGGGAGCTGTTTTTT.

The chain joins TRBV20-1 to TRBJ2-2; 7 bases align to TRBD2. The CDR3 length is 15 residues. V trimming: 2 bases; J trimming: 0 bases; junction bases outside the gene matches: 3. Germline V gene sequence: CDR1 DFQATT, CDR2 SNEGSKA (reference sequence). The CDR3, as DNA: TGCAGTGCTAGACGGGGAGGGACGAACACCGGGGAGCTGTTTTTT. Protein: CSARRGGTNTGELFF.

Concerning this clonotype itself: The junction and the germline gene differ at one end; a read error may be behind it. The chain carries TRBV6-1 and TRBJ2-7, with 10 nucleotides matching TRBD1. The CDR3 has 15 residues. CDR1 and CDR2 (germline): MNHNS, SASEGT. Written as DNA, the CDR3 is TGTGTCAGCAGGGACAGGGGCTTTCTCTCCTACGAGCAGTACTTC. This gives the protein CVSRDRGFLSYEQYF.

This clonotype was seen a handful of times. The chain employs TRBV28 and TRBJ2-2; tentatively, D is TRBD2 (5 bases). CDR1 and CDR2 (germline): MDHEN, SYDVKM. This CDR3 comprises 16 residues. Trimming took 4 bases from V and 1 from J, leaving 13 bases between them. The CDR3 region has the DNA TGTGCCAGCAGTTCCCCTTCCGAGGGGAACACCGGGGAGCTGTTTTTT. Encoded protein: CASSSPSEGNTGELFF.

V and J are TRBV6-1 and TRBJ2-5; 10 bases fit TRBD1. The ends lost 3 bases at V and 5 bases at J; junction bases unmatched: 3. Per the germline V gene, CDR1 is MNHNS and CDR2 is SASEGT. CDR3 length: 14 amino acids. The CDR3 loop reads CASSEDRGAETQYF. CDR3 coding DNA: TGTGCCAGCAGTGAGGACAGGGGGGCGGAGACCCAGTACTTC.

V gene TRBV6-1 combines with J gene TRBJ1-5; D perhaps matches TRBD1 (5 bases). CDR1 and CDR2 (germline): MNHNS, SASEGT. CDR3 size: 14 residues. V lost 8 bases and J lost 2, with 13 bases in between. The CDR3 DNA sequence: TGTGCCAGCCAGAAGTCAGGGCGCAATCAGCCCCAGCATTTT. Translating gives CASQKSGRNQPQHF.

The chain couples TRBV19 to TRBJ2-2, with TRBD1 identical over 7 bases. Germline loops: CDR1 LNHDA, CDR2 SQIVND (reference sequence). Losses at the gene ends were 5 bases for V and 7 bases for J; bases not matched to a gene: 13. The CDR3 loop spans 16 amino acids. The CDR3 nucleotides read TGTGCCAGTAGTCATAGAGACAGGGTAGACGGCGGGGAGCTGTTTTTT. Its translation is CASSHRDRVDGGELFF.

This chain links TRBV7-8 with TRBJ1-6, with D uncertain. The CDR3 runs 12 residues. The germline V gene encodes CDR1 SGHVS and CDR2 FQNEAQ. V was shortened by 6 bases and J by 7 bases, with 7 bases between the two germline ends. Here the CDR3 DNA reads TGTGCCAGCAGGCAAGGGAATTCACCCCTCCACTTT. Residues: CASRQGNSPLHF.

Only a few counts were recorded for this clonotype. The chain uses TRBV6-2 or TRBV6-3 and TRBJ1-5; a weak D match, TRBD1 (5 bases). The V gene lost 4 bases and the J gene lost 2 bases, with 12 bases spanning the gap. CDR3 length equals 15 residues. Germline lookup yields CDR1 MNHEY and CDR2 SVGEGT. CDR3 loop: CASSLGGTGNQPQHF. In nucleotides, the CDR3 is TGTGCCAGCAGTTTGGGGGGGACGGGCAATCAGCCCCAGCATTTT.

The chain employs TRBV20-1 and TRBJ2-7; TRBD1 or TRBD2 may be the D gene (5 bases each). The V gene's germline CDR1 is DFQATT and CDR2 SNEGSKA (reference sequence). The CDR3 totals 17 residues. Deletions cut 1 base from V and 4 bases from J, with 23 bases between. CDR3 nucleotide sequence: TGCAGTGCTAGAGTTTCGAATACTGGGGGTTCCCTATACGAGCAGTACTTC. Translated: CSARVSNTGGSLYEQYF.

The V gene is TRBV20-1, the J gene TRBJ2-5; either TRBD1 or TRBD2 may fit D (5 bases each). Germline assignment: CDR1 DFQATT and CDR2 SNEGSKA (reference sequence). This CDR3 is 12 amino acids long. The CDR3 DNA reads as TGCTCCCCGTACAGGACTCAAGAGACCCAGTACTTC. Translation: CSPYRTQETQYF.

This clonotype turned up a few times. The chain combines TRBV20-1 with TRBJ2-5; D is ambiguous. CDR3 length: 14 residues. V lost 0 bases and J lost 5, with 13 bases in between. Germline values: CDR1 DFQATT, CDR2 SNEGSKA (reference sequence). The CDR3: CSARDGRLKETQYF. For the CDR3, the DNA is TGCAGTGCTAGAGATGGTAGACTCAAGGAGACCCAGTACTTC.

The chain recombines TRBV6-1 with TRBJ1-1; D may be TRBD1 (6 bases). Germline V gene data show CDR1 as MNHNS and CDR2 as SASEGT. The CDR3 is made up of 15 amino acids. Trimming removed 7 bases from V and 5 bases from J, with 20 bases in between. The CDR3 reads CASTVLPGASTEAFF. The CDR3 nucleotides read TGTGCCAGCACCGTACTTCCGGGGGCGAGTACTGAAGCTTTCTTT.

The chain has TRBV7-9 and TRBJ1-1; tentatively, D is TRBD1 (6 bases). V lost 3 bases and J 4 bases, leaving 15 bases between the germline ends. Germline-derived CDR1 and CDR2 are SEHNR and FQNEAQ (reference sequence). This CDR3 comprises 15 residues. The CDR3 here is CASSLGTQGGTEAFF. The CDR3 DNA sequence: TGTGCCAGCAGCTTGGGGACACAGGGTGGCACTGAAGCTTTCTTT.

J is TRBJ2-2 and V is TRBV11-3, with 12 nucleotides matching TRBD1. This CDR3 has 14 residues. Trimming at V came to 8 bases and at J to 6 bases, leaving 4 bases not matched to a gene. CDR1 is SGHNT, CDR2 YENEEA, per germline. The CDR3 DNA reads TGTGCCAGCGGGGACAGGGGGCGTCCCGGGGAGCTGTTTTTT. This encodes CASGDRGRPGELFF.

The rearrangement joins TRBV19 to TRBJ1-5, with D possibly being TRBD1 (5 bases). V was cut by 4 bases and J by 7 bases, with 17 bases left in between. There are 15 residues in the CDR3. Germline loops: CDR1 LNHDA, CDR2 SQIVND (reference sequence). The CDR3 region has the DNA TGTGCCAGTAGTACCCCGGTAGGGGCCTACCAGCCCCAGCATTTT. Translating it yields CASSTPVGAYQPQHF.

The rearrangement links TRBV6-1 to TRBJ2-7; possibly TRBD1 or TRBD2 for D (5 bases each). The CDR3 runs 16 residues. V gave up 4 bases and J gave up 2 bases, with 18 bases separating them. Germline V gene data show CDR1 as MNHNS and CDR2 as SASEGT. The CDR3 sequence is CASSGSLGRATYEQYF. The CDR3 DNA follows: TGTGCCAGCAGTGGATCTCTGGGACGGGCGACCTACGAGCAGTACTTC.

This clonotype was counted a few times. The CDR3 here is CSARDRGGVAGELFF. CDR3 coding DNA: TGCAGTGCTAGAGATCGGGGGGGAGTGGCCGGGGAGCTGTTTTTT. The genes are TRBV20-1 and TRBJ2-2, with TRBD2 matching 8 bases. There are 15 residues in the CDR3. Germline lookup yields CDR1 DFQATT and CDR2 SNEGSKA (reference sequence). V gave up 0 bases and J gave up 6 bases; unmatched junction bases: 6.

Here the CDR3 reads CSARDERVAYEQYF. The CDR3 DNA reads TGCAGTGCTAGAGATGAGCGGGTCGCCTACGAGCAGTACTTC. The chain employs TRBV20-1 and TRBJ2-7, with D possibly being TRBD2 (6 bases). The germline V and J ends were trimmed by 0 bases and 2 bases, with 11 bases remaining between them. The CDR3 is 14 amino acids. Germline CDR1 reads DFQATT; CDR2 reads SNEGSKA (reference sequence).

CDR3 residues: CASSLRPRRLQETQYF. In DNA form, the CDR3 reads TGTGCCAGCAGTCTCAGACCACGGCGACTACAAGAGACCCAGTACTTC. The chain is built from TRBV12-3 or TRBV12-4 and TRBJ2-5, with D maybe TRBD2 (5 bases). V lost 5 bases and J 2 bases, leaving 18 bases between the germline ends. This CDR3 spans 16 amino acids.

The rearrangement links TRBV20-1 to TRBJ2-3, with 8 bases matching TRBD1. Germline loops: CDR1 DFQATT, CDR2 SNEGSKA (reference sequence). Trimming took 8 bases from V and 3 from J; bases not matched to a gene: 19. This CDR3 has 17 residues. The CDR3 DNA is TGCAGTCAGTTATCCCTCAAGGCAGGGGGCATAACAGATACGCAGTATTTT. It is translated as CSQLSLKAGGITDTQYF.

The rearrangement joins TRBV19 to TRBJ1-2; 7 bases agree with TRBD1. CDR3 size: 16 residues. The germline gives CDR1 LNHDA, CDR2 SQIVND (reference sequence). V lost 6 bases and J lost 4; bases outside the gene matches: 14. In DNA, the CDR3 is TGTGCCAGTAGCCCTCGCCGGGACAGTCCCTCCTATGGCTACACCTTC. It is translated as CASSPRRDSPSYGYTF.

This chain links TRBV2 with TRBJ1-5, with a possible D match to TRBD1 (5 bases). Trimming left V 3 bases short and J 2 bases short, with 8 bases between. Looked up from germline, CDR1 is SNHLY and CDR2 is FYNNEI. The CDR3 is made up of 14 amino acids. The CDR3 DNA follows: TGTGCCAGCAGTGAGCGACAGCGCAATCAGCCCCAGCATTTT. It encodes CASSERQRNQPQHF.

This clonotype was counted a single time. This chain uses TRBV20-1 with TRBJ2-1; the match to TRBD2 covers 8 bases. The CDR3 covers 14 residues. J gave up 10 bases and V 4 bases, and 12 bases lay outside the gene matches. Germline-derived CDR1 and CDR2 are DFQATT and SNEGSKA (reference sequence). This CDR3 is CSAILGLARLEQFF. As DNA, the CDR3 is TGCAGTGCTATTTTAGGACTAGCCAGATTGGAGCAGTTCTTC.

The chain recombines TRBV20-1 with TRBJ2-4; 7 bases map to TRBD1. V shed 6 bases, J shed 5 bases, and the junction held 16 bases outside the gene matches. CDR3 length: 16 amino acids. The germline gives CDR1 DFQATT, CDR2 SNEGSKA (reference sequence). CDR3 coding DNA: TGCAGTGCCCATATTCGACAGGGAGAAGGACAAAACATTCAGTACTTC. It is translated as CSAHIRQGEGQNIQYF.